These T cell receptor beta chains were read from a single sample in a study of cytomegalovirus exposure and HLA in healthy donors. Data came from immunoSEQ multiplex PCR; TCRdb stores just in-frame clones and leaves some out. The sample has about 80,000 clones; under 65% are singletons. Material: PBMCs. These receptors all come from a male donor in good health and CMV-seropositive. CDR3s leave out the opening cysteine and the closing phenylalanine or tryptophan. Clone size is not always given. Where it is, it says once, few, many or a class for expanded clones.

few,TRBJ2-2,TRBV6-5,ASSVRDIYTGELF
few,TRBJ1-1,TRBV19,ASSSRDRGSLHESTEAF
NA,TRBJ2-1,TRBV30,AWDPRGHEQF
few,TRBJ2-7,TRBV28,ASATSYEQY
NA,TRBJ2-7,TRBV4-2,ASSQPILQGSLDEQY
NA,TRBJ1-1,TRBV11-1,ASSHTVNTEAF
NA,TRBJ1-2,TRBV5-4,ASSLAGINYGYT
few,TRBJ2-3,TRBV7-9,ASSFKSPFGDTQY
few,TRBJ1-2,TRBV9,ASSATGALQYT
NA,NA,TRBV5-1,ASSLDWDRAYEQY